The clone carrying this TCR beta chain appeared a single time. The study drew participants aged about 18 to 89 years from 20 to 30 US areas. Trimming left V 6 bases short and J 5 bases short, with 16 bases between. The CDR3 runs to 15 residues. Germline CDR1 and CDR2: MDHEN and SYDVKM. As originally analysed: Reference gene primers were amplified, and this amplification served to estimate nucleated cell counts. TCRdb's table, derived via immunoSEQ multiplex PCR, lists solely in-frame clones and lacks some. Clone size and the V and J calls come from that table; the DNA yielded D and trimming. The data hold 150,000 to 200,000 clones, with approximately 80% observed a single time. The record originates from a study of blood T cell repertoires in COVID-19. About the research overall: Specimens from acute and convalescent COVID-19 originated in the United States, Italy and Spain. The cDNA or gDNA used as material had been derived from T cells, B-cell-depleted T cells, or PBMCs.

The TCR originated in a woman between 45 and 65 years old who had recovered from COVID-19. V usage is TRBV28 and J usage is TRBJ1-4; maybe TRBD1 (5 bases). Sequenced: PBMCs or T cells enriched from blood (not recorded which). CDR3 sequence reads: CASSRAGVGNEKLFF. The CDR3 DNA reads TGTGCCAGCAGCAGAGCGGGGGTTGGGAATGAAAAACTGTTTTTT.